The 24 T cell receptor beta chains below all came from one sample that was sequenced in a study of blood T cell repertoires in COVID-19. Sequencing used immunoSEQ multiplex PCR; TCRdb keeps in-frame clones, though not all of them. Of approximately 390,000 clones detected, 85% to 90% appear once; the ten largest clones hold approximately 6.2%. The sequencing input was peripheral blood. The origin of the receptors is a man between 18 and 35 years old with active or convalescent COVID-19.

This rearrangement joins TRBV7-2 to TRBJ1-2; perhaps TRBD1 as D (5 bases). In germline, CDR1 is SGHTA, CDR2 FQGNSA. CDR3 length equals 14 residues. V lost 2 bases to trimming and J lost 6 bases, with 13 bases between them. The DNA of the CDR3 is TGTGCCAGCAGCTTATACCAGGGAGGGGATGGCTACACCTTC. It is translated as CASSLYQGGDGYTF.

The chain has TRBV5-6 and TRBJ2-7, with TRBD2 matching 9 bases. Germline V gene sequence: CDR1 SGHDT, CDR2 YYEEEE. This CDR3 region has 15 residues. The V segment lost 0 bases and the J segment 3 bases; nucleotides outside the gene matches: 4. This CDR3 reads CASSLARAGGYEQYF. The CDR3 DNA is TGTGCCAGCAGCTTGGCTCGAGCGGGGGGCTACGAGCAGTACTTC.

The V and J genes are TRBV9 and TRBJ2-2, with 11 bases aligning to TRBD2. The germline gives CDR1 SGDLS, CDR2 YYNGEE. The V and J ends lost 0 bases and 6 bases, in that order; junction bases with no gene match: 4. The CDR3 has 16 residues. CDR3 sequence: CASSVDVSGRAGELFF. Here the CDR3 DNA reads TGTGCCAGCAGCGTAGATGTTAGCGGGAGGGCCGGGGAGCTGTTTTTT. The full variable domain, rest sourced from reference TRBV9 and TRBJ2-2, is DSGVTQTPKHLITATGQRVTLRCSPRSGDLSVYWYQQSLDQGLQFLIQYYNGEERAKGNILERFSAQQFPDLHSELNLSSLELGDSALYFCASSVDVSGRAGELFFGEGSRLTVL.

This sequence joins TRBV4-2 and TRBJ2-3; D possibly corresponds to TRBD1 (5 bases). The germline gives CDR1 LGHNA, CDR2 YNFKEQ. Trimming took off 4 bases at V and 1 base at J, with 12 bases between the two ends. The CDR3 spans 15 residues. The CDR3 sequence: CASSLRTRGTDTQYF. Here the CDR3 DNA reads TGTGCCAGCAGCCTTCGGACCAGGGGCACAGATACGCAGTATTTT.

This rearrangement joins TRBV9 to TRBJ1-5; 8 bases are shared with TRBD1. From germline, CDR1 is SGDLS and CDR2 YYNGEE. CDR3 size: 15 residues. J lost 4 bases, V lost 0 bases, and 3 bases had no gene match. The CDR3: CASSVETGANQPQHF. The CDR3 coding sequence is TGTGCCAGCAGCGTAGAGACAGGGGCGAATCAGCCCCAGCATTTT.

The chain is built from TRBV5-4 and TRBJ2-1; 14 nucleotides align to TRBD2. Trimming at V came to 1 base and at J to 9 bases, leaving 15 bases not matched to a gene. CDR1 is SGHNT, CDR2 YYREEE, per germline (reference sequence). CDR3 size: 19 residues. The CDR3 here is CASSLRSGGLAGVVTEQFF. CDR3 bases: TGTGCCAGCAGCTTGAGGTCTGGGGGACTAGCGGGAGTCGTCACTGAGCAGTTCTTC.

This rearrangement joins TRBV7-8 to TRBJ1-6; possible D gene TRBD1, 6 bases. This CDR3 region has 15 residues. V was shortened by 5 bases and J by 5 bases, with 13 bases between the two germline ends. Looked up from germline, CDR1 is SGHVS and CDR2 is FQNEAQ. Written as DNA, the CDR3 is TGTGCCAGCAGCCACAGGGATTTGGATAATTCACCCCTCCACTTT. Translating gives CASSHRDLDNSPLHF.

The chain uses TRBV18 and TRBJ2-3, with 13 bases aligning to TRBD2. J gave up 1 base and V 3 bases, and 4 bases lay outside the gene matches. This CDR3 is 17 amino acids long. Germline V gene sequence: CDR1 KGHSH, CDR2 LQKENI. In DNA form, the CDR3 reads TGTGCCAGCTCACCCGCAGGACTAGCGGGGGGCACAGATACGCAGTATTTT. This translates into CASSPAGLAGGTDTQYF.

The chain uses TRBV28 and TRBJ2-7, with unresolved D. V was shortened by 6 bases and J by 5 bases, with 11 bases between the two germline ends. This CDR3 is built from 12 residues. The germline V gene encodes CDR1 MDHEN and CDR2 SYDVKM. CDR3 nucleotides: TGTGCCAGCAGCGGCGGATGGGACGAGCAGTACTTC. Translating it yields CASSGGWDEQYF.

The chain couples TRBV4-1 to TRBJ1-2; D is ambiguous. Per germline, CDR1 MGHRA and CDR2 YSYEKL. V was shortened by 4 bases and J by 5 bases, with 14 bases between the two germline ends. The CDR3 consists of 14 residues. The CDR3 DNA reads as TGCGCCAGCAGCCCAAGACACCGAGGGTATGGCTACACCTTC. Residues: CASSPRHRGYGYTF.

The V call is TRBV24-1, the J call TRBJ2-3, with 11 positions matching TRBD2. The CDR3 consists of 15 residues. The germline V gene has CDR1 KGHDR and CDR2 SFDVKD. J was trimmed by 5 bases and V by 4 bases; bases with no gene match: 4. The CDR3 loop reads CATSELGTSGDTQYF. CDR3 nucleotides: TGTGCCACCAGTGAGTTAGGGACTAGCGGAGATACGCAGTATTTT.

This sequence joins TRBV28 and TRBJ2-1, with TRBD2 matching 7 bases. Germline CDR1 MDHEN, CDR2 SYDVKM. The CDR3 is 15 amino acids. V lost 2 bases and J lost 7; bases outside the gene matches: 8. CDR3 amino acids: CASSLLVSGVNEQFF. The DNA of the CDR3 is TGTGCCAGCAGTTTACTTGTGAGCGGGGTAAATGAGCAGTTCTTC. The full variable domain, completed using reference TRBV28 and TRBJ2-1, is DVKVTQSSRYLVKRTGEKVFLECVQDMDHENMFWYRQDPGLGLRLIYFSYDVKMKEKGDIPEGYSVSREKKERFSLILESASTNQTSMYLCASSLLVSGVNEQFFGPGTRLTVL.

The rearrangement links TRBV15 to TRBJ2-5; TRBD2 aligns across 12 bases. The germline gives CDR1 LNHNV, CDR2 YYDKDF (reference sequence). The CDR3 is 18 amino acids. V shed 2 bases and J 2 bases; nucleotides not matched to a gene: 9. The CDR3 coding sequence is TGTGCCACCAGCAGATCTCTAGCGGGAGGGCCAGGACAAGAGACCCAGTACTTC. It translates to CATSRSLAGGPGQETQYF. The full variable domain, rest sourced from reference TRBV15 and TRBJ2-5, is DAMVIQNPRYQVTQFGKPVTLSCSQTLNHNVMYWYQQKSSQAPKLLFHYYDKDFNNEADTPDNFQSRRPNTSFCFLDIRSPGLGDTAMYLCATSRSLAGGPGQETQYFGPGTRLLVL.

The rearrangement uses TRBV10-3 and TRBJ1-1, with 9 bases matching TRBD1. V lost 5 bases to trimming and J lost 5 bases; unmatched junction nucleotides: 9. Germline CDR1 ENHRY, CDR2 SYGVKD. The CDR3 spans 15 residues. The CDR3: CAISQGQGRKTEAFF. The DNA for the CDR3 is TGTGCCATCAGTCAAGGACAGGGGAGAAAGACTGAAGCTTTCTTT.

This chain links TRBV6-5 with TRBJ1-6; the D is unclear. The CDR3 loop spans 12 amino acids. V lost 0 bases and J 10 bases, leaving 4 bases between the germline ends. Germline V gene lookup returns CDR1 MNHEY and CDR2 SVGAGI. CDR3 coding DNA: TGTGCCAGCAGTTACTCGCGCTCACCCCTCCACTTT. This sequence encodes CASSYSRSPLHF.

The chain combines TRBV27 with TRBJ2-1; possibly TRBD2 for D (5 bases). The length of the CDR3 is 17 residues. CDR1 is MNHEY, CDR2 SMNVEV, per germline (reference sequence). Trimming cost V 7 bases and J 1 base, with 20 bases left between them. The CDR3 DNA sequence: TGTGCCAGCACTCCTTCACGGCCCAGCGGATCCTACAATGAGCAGTTCTTC. Translation: CASTPSRPSGSYNEQFF.

The J gene is TRBJ1-1, the V gene TRBV3-1 (or the pseudogene TRBV3-2); D remains ambiguous. V was clipped by 2 bases and J by 1 base, with 8 bases between them. Germline CDR1 and CDR2: LGHDT and YNNKEL (reference sequence). The CDR3 has 14 amino acids. CDR3 DNA: TGTGCCAGCAGCCAACCCTCTCGGAACACTGAAGCTTTCTTT. Translated, it gives CASSQPSRNTEAFF.

The genes are TRBV6-2 or TRBV6-3 and TRBJ2-7; TRBD2 aligns across 12 bases. The length of the CDR3 is 14 residues. The V segment lost 6 bases and the J segment 6 bases; nucleotides outside the gene matches: 6. Looked up from germline, CDR1 is MNHEY and CDR2 is SVGEGT. In DNA form, the CDR3 reads TGTGCCAGCAGCACACTAGCGGGAGGTCTCGAGCAGTACTTC. It is translated as CASSTLAGGLEQYF.

The V and J genes are TRBV7-9 and TRBJ1-1; possible D gene TRBD1, 6 bases. Trimming took off 5 bases at V and 0 bases at J, with 10 bases between the two ends. The germline V gene encodes CDR1 SEHNR and CDR2 FQNEAQ (reference sequence). This CDR3 has 14 residues. The CDR3 protein is CASSTRTVNTEAFF. The CDR3 region has the DNA TGTGCCAGCAGCACTCGGACAGTGAACACTGAAGCTTTCTTT.

The chain carries TRBV5-4 and TRBJ2-7; D might be TRBD1 (5 bases). Germline assignment: CDR1 SGHNT and CDR2 YYREEE (reference sequence). Trimming took 1 base from V and 0 from J, leaving 11 bases between them. The CDR3 length is 15 residues. CDR3 nucleotides: TGTGCCAGCAGCTTGCCAGGGTCCCGCTCCTACGAGCAGTACTTC. Encoded protein: CASSLPGSRSYEQYF. Together with reference TRBV5-4 and TRBJ2-7, the CDR3 gives the full variable domain: ETGVTQSPTHLIKTRGQQVTLRCSSQSGHNTVSWYQQALGQGPQFIFQYYREEENGRGNFPPRFSGLQFPNYSSELNVNALELDDSALYLCASSLPGSRSYEQYFGPGTRLTVT.

The rearrangement links TRBV9 to TRBJ2-3; D remains ambiguous. Germline V lookup: CDR1 SGDLS, CDR2 YYNGEE. This CDR3 has 15 amino acids. V lost 1 base and J lost 1, with 10 bases in between. The CDR3, as DNA: TGTGCCAGCAGCGTAAGGAGTTGGGGCACAGATACGCAGTATTTT. Translating it yields CASSVRSWGTDTQYF.

J is TRBJ1-5 and V is TRBV4-1; D remains ambiguous. Germline lookup yields CDR1 MGHRA and CDR2 YSYEKL. CDR3 size: 13 residues. Between the trimmed V and J ends, which lost 3 bases and 3 bases, there was a span of 6 bases. Here the CDR3 reads CASSQIYNQPQHF. Here the CDR3 DNA reads TGCGCCAGCAGCCAGATCTACAATCAGCCCCAGCATTTT.

This clone was observed a single time. This chain links TRBV7-6 with TRBJ2-5; 8 bases map to TRBD1. This CDR3 contains 16 residues. The ends lost 1 base at V and 3 bases at J; junction bases unmatched: 7. In germline, CDR1 is SGHVS, CDR2 FNYEAQ. The CDR3 protein is CASSLGRGTGKETQYF. The CDR3 DNA follows: TGTGCCAGCAGCTTAGGTCGGGGGACAGGAAAAGAGACCCAGTACTTC.

The chain links TRBV29-1 to TRBJ2-1; tentative D call: TRBD1 (6 bases). The germline V gene has CDR1 SQVTM and CDR2 ANQGSEA. Trimming removed 6 bases at V and 0 bases at J, with 12 bases between. This CDR3 contains 14 residues. The CDR3 is CSVGDTSSYNEQFF. The CDR3, as DNA: TGCAGCGTGGGGGACACGAGCTCCTACAATGAGCAGTTCTTC.